The next 14 T cell receptor beta chains were all read from a single sample in a study of cytomegalovirus exposure and HLA in healthy donors. The repertoire was sequenced with immunoSEQ multiplex PCR; TCRdb's copy has only in-frame clones and lacks some. The sample contains 260,000 or so clones, around nine tenths of which appear only once. The source material was PBMCs. These receptors originate from a man between 18 and 35 years old in good health and CMV-seronegative.

V usage is TRBV27 and J usage is TRBJ2-2; TRBD2 matches 9 bases. Trimming at V came to 7 bases and at J to 4 bases, leaving 10 bases not matched to a gene. The germline CDR1 and CDR2 sequences are MNHEY and SMNVEV (reference sequence). This CDR3 comprises 16 residues. Here the CDR3 reads CASTTVAGVPTGELFF. The DNA for the CDR3 is TGTGCCAGCACTACCGTAGCGGGAGTGCCCACCGGGGAGCTGTTTTTT.

V usage is TRBV20-1 and J usage is TRBJ1-1; the D is unclear. The CDR3 runs 11 residues. Germline V CDR1 and CDR2: DFQATT, SNEGSKA (reference sequence). Trimming stripped 1 base from V and 6 bases from J, with 6 bases between. The CDR3 spells CSARGGAEAFF. The CDR3 DNA reads TGCAGTGCTAGAGGTGGAGCTGAAGCTTTCTTT.

The chain combines TRBV5-8 with TRBJ1-5, with a tentative D call TRBD1 (5 bases). V was cut by 3 bases and J by 5 bases, with 15 bases left in between. Germline values: CDR1 SGHTS, CDR2 YDEGEE. CDR3 length equals 15 residues. In nucleotides, the CDR3 is TGTGCCAGCAGCTCCCCGAGCGGGGCCTATCAGCCCCAGCATTTT. Translation gives CASSSPSGAYQPQHF.

V gene TRBV19 combines with J gene TRBJ1-5; D unresolved. Trimming removed 6 bases at V and 7 bases at J, with 19 bases between. CDR3 length: 15 amino acids. Germline loops: CDR1 LNHDA, CDR2 SQIVND (reference sequence). The DNA of the CDR3 is TGTGCCAGTAGCAAAGACAAACCCACTGGGCAGCCCCAGCATTTT. Its protein product is CASSKDKPTGQPQHF. Full variable domain (remainder filled in from reference TRBV19 and TRBJ1-5): DGGITQSPKYLFRKEGQNVTLSCEQNLNHDAMYWYRQDPGQGLRLIYYSQIVNDFQKGDIAEGYSVSREKKESFPLTVTSAQKNPTAFYLCASSKDKPTGQPQHFGDGTRLSIL.

The V and J genes are TRBV6-1 and TRBJ1-2; D is uncertain. Trimming took off 3 bases at V and 4 bases at J, with 6 bases between the two ends. Germline loops: CDR1 MNHNS, CDR2 SASEGT. The CDR3 loop spans 12 amino acids. DNA for the CDR3: TGTGCCAGCAGTGATTACTTCTATGGCTACACCTTC. Translating gives CASSDYFYGYTF.

This clone was counted only a few times. The chain links TRBV19 to TRBJ1-1; no clear D gene. Germline V gene sequence: CDR1 LNHDA, CDR2 SQIVND (reference sequence). V was cut by 6 bases and J by 3 bases, with 8 bases left in between. This CDR3 has 12 residues. The CDR3 sequence is CASRMRDTEAFF. Here the CDR3 DNA reads TGTGCCAGTAGGATGAGAGACACTGAAGCTTTCTTT.

The chain joins TRBV7-9 to TRBJ2-2; a weak D match, TRBD1 (6 bases). CDR3 length: 18 residues. V lost 5 bases and J lost 4, with 23 bases in between. Germline CDR1 is SEHNR and CDR2 is FQNEAQ (reference sequence). CDR3 residues: CASSPANQGFEGTGELFF. The CDR3 DNA is TGTGCCAGCAGCCCCGCCAATCAGGGGTTCGAGGGCACCGGGGAGCTGTTTTTT.

The rearrangement uses TRBV6-5 and TRBJ2-7; D unresolved. CDR1 and CDR2 from the germline V gene are MNHEY and SVGAGI. This CDR3 contains 13 residues. The V end lost 4 bases, the J end lost 3 bases, and 10 bases lay between the germline ends. The DNA for the CDR3 is TGTGCCAGCAGTTCCGCATTCTACTACGAGCAGTACTTC. It codes for CASSSAFYYEQYF.

This chain uses TRBV28 with TRBJ1-5, with D hard to call. Trimming pared 2 bases from V and 0 bases from J, leaving 5 bases between. This CDR3 spans 14 amino acids. Germline values: CDR1 MDHEN, CDR2 SYDVKM. This CDR3 is CASSLHHSNQPQHF. In DNA, the CDR3 is TGTGCCAGCAGTTTACATCATAGCAATCAGCCCCAGCATTTT.

V and J are TRBV5-4 and TRBJ2-1; TRBD2 matches at 9 bases. The germline V gene has CDR1 SGHNT and CDR2 YYREEE (reference sequence). V gave up 4 bases and J gave up 8 bases; unmatched junction bases: 13. CDR3 length: 16 amino acids. CDR3 coding DNA: TGTGCCAGCAGCCCGGATCGGGGACTAGCTAGATATGAGCAGTTCTTC. This translates into CASSPDRGLARYEQFF.

The chain joins TRBV27 to TRBJ2-7; no clear D gene. Germline lookup yields CDR1 MNHEY and CDR2 SMNVEV (reference sequence). The ends were cut back, 4 bases at V and 0 bases at J, with 7 bases in the middle. This CDR3 comprises 13 residues. The CDR3 loop reads CASSYTPSYEQYF. The CDR3 DNA reads TGTGCCAGCAGTTACACCCCCTCCTACGAGCAGTACTTC.

The chain combines TRBV9 with TRBJ2-2, with 7 nucleotides matching TRBD1. This CDR3 contains 16 residues. V shed 2 bases and J 3 bases; nucleotides not matched to a gene: 7. Germline assignment: CDR1 SGDLS and CDR2 YYNGEE. CDR3 nucleotide sequence: TGTGCCAGCAGCGTTTCCTGGACAGGTGACACCGGGGAGCTGTTTTTT. Translated, it gives CASSVSWTGDTGELFF.

The J gene is TRBJ1-5, the V gene TRBV6-1; a weak D match, TRBD1 (5 bases). Germline V gene data show CDR1 as MNHNS and CDR2 as SASEGT. Between the trimmed V and J ends, which lost 2 bases and 4 bases, there was a span of 18 bases. The CDR3 is 17 residues long. The CDR3 here is CASSERRSSGVNQPQHF. DNA for the CDR3: TGTGCCAGCAGTGAACGGAGGTCCTCGGGGGTAAATCAGCCCCAGCATTTT.

J is TRBJ1-1 and V is TRBV19, with no clear D. CDR3 length equals 14 residues. Deletions cut 6 bases from V and 5 bases from J, with 16 bases between. CDR1 and CDR2 (germline): LNHDA, SQIVND (reference sequence). This chain's CDR3 is CASRPLSGQTEAFF. The DNA for the CDR3 is TGTGCCAGTAGACCATTAAGCGGGCAGACTGAAGCTTTCTTT.